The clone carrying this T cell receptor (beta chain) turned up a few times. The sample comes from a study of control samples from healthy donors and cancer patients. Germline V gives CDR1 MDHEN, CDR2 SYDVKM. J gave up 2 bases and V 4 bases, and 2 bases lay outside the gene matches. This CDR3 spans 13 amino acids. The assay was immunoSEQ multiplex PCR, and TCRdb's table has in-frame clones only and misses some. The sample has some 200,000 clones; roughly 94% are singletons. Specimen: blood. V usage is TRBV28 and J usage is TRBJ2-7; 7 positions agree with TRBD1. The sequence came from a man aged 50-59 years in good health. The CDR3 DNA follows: TGTGCCAGCAGTTCGGGACAGACCTACGAGCAGTACTTC. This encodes CASSSGQTYEQYF.